These 22 T cell receptor beta chains were sequenced from one sample in a study of early T cells in non-severe SARS-CoV-2 infection (dated by TCRdb to 2020 to 2022). Library preparation used 5' RACE. Sequencing instrument: NextSeq 500. TCRdb cleaned the public reads at Q25 with fastp, built clones with MiXCR and kept in-frame beta chains. One record per CDR3 amino acid sequence lists the most common genes and DNA. The sample includes about 58,000 distinct CDR3 sequences, with around 12% observed a single time. Together, the top ten hold around 3.8% of the sample. Sequencing was carried out using whole blood. These TCRs come from an adult who was a healthcare worker with PCR-confirmed SARS-CoV-2 infection or an uninfected control (not recorded which).

The sample holds a few counts of this clonotype. The chain combines TRBV6-5 with TRBJ2-1, with 12 positions matching TRBD2. The length of the CDR3 is 18 residues. From germline, CDR1 is MNHEY and CDR2 SVGAGI. Trimming cost V 6 bases and J 4 bases; bases outside gene matches: 13. The DNA of the CDR3 is TGTGCCAGCAGACCACCATCGGGGACTAGCGGGTGGTACAATGAGCAGTTCTTC. As protein: CASRPPSGTSGWYNEQFF.

The chain recombines TRBV11-2 with TRBJ2-3; 10 bases are shared with TRBD2. This CDR3 is 16 amino acids long. Germline assignment: CDR1 SGHAT and CDR2 FQNNGV. Losses at the gene ends were 4 bases for V and 1 base for J; bases not matched to a gene: 5. The CDR3 DNA reads TGTGCCAGCAGCTCGGCGCTAGCGGGAGGCACAGATACGCAGTATTTT. This codes for CASSSALAGGTDTQYF.

This clonotype turned up a few times. J is TRBJ2-2 and V is TRBV7-2; D not resolved. Trimming stripped 2 bases from V and 6 bases from J, with 10 bases between. Germline V gives CDR1 SGHTA, CDR2 FQGNSA. The CDR3 sequence is 14 residues long. The DNA of the CDR3 is TGTGCCAGCAGCTTATATATCCGGGCCGGGGAGCTGTTTTTT. Amino acids: CASSLYIRAGELFF.

This clonotype was detected once. This rearrangement joins TRBV20-1 to TRBJ2-1; weak D call: TRBD1 (6 bases). The CDR3 consists of 13 residues. V was pared by 2 bases and J by 9 bases, with 14 bases between. CDR1 is DFQATT and CDR2 is SNEGSKA in the germline V gene (reference sequence). CDR3 residues: CSARSRGMGEQFF. The CDR3, as DNA: TGCAGTGCTAGAAGCAGGGGTATGGGTGAGCAGTTCTTC.

This clonotype came up many times. The V gene is TRBV28, the J gene TRBJ1-3; D uncertain. CDR3 length equals 13 residues. The V end was cut by 5 bases, the J end by 10 bases, with 15 bases between. The germline V gene encodes CDR1 MDHEN and CDR2 SYDVKM. CDR3 in amino acids: CASSPGLLTTIYF. As DNA, the CDR3 is TGTGCCAGCAGTCCTGGACTTCTTACTACCATATATTTT.

This clonotype showed up just a few times. The rearrangement joins TRBV29-1 to TRBJ2-3; D is unclear. Germline V gives CDR1 SQVTM, CDR2 ANQGSEA. The ends were cut back, 3 bases at V and 6 bases at J, with 1 base in the middle. This CDR3 has 9 residues. CDR3: CSVEDTQYF. The DNA for the CDR3 is TGCAGCGTTGAGGATACGCAGTATTTT.

This clonotype was detected only a few times. The V call is TRBV7-2, the J call TRBJ2-3; D unresolved. Germline values: CDR1 SGHTA, CDR2 FQGNSA. The V end lost 5 bases, the J end lost 6 bases, and 15 bases lay between the germline ends. The CDR3 consists of 14 residues. DNA for the CDR3: TGTGCCAGCAGCCGCCCTCGAGAGGAGGATACGCAGTATTTT. This gives the protein CASSRPREEDTQYF.

This sequence joins TRBV5-1 and TRBJ2-3, with D perhaps matching TRBD1 (6 bases). CDR1 and CDR2 (germline): SGHRS, YFSETQ. The CDR3 sequence is 15 residues long. The V gene lost 7 bases and the J gene lost 6 bases, with 21 bases spanning the gap. The CDR3 protein is CASGMTGPLRDTQYF. CDR3 in DNA: TGCGCCAGCGGCATGACAGGCCCCCTGCGGGATACGCAGTATTTT.

This clonotype was picked up many times. The chain recombines TRBV5-1 with TRBJ2-2; 9 positions agree with TRBD2. Germline values: CDR1 SGHRS, CDR2 YFSETQ. The CDR3 is 16 amino acids. V gave up 4 bases and J gave up 4 bases; unmatched junction bases: 8. As DNA, the CDR3 is TGCGCCAGCAGCAGAATAGCGGGAGTGACCACCGGGGAGCTGTTTTTT. Protein sequence: CASSRIAGVTTGELFF.

Within the sample, this clonotype is medium-sized (0.01 to 0.1%). The chain combines TRBV18 with TRBJ1-1; 8 bases agree with TRBD1. The CDR3 spans 17 residues. Per the germline V gene, CDR1 is KGHSH and CDR2 is LQKENI. V lost 4 bases and J lost 0; bases outside the gene matches: 10. The CDR3 protein is CASSRIDRGRVNTEAFF. The DNA for the CDR3 is TGTGCCAGCTCACGTATCGACAGGGGCCGGGTGAACACTGAAGCTTTCTTT. The full variable domain, completed using reference TRBV18 and TRBJ1-1, is NAGVMQNPRHLVRRRGQEARLRCSPMKGHSHVYWYRQLPEEGLKFMVYLQKENIIDESGMPKERFSAEFPKEGPSILRIQQVVRGDSAAYFCASSRIDRGRVNTEAFFGQGTRLTVV.

This clonotype was recorded at least ten times. The rearrangement links TRBV28 to TRBJ2-7, with 7 bases fitting TRBD2. CDR1 and CDR2 (germline): MDHEN, SYDVKM. The CDR3 runs to 14 residues. The ends lost 7 bases at V and 3 bases at J; junction bases unmatched: 9. CDR3 sequence reads: CASTLEASGYEQYF. The CDR3 bases are TGTGCCAGCACCCTTGAGGCTAGCGGCTACGAGCAGTACTTC.

Of note for this clonotype: A clone one base away is much larger, so this may be a read error. The chain links TRBV7-9 to TRBJ2-3; 11 bases are a match to TRBD2. The CDR3 runs 20 residues. Germline CDR1 reads SEHNR; CDR2 reads FQNEAQ (reference sequence). The CDR3 nucleotides read TGTACCAGCATCCTTCTGGCCGGGACTAGCGGCCATGCTAGCACAGATACGCAGTATTTT. Encoded protein: CTSILLAGTSGHASTDTQYF.

The table lists this clonotype with a few counts. The chain couples TRBV28 to TRBJ2-1; 11 bases align to TRBD2. This CDR3 is 15 amino acids long. The V gene end was trimmed by 7 bases and the J gene end by 4 bases; junction bases not matched to a gene: 6. CDR1 is MDHEN and CDR2 is SYDVKM in the germline V gene. The CDR3 protein is CASTSGTSGYNEQFF. In DNA, the CDR3 is TGTGCCAGCACCAGCGGGACTAGCGGTTACAATGAGCAGTTCTTC.

This clonotype occurred many times. The rearrangement uses TRBV20-1 and TRBJ1-1; D unresolved. Trimming stripped 3 bases from V and 7 bases from J, with 9 bases between. CDR1 DFQATT and CDR2 SNEGSKA come from the germline V gene (reference sequence). The CDR3 spans 11 residues. CDR3 amino acids: CSASYGFEAFF. In DNA, the CDR3 is TGCAGTGCTAGTTACGGGTTTGAAGCTTTCTTT.

This clonotype was counted many times. The rearrangement joins TRBV12-3 or TRBV12-4 to TRBJ2-2; possibly TRBD1 for D (6 bases). V lost 5 bases and J lost 5, with 9 bases in between. The CDR3 has 13 amino acids. CDR3 protein: CASSPRGTGELFF. CDR3 bases: TGTGCCAGCAGTCCGAGGGGGACCGGGGAGCTGTTTTTT.

The table lists this clonotype with many counts. The chain is built from TRBV3-1 and TRBJ2-3; 9 bases align to TRBD2. The J segment lost 2 bases and the V segment lost 5 bases, leaving 8 bases of the junction unmatched. Germline CDR1 is LGHDT and CDR2 is YNNKEL (reference sequence). The CDR3 is 16 amino acids. The CDR3 DNA follows: TGTGCCAGCAGCAGAATAGCGGGAGCTTCCACAGATACGCAGTATTTT. This encodes CASSRIAGASTDTQYF.

This clonotype was seen more than once but under ten times. The chain is built from TRBV10-3 and TRBJ2-5; TRBD2 agrees at 7 bases. Trimming took 0 bases from V and 4 from J; bases not matched to a gene: 2. Germline V lookup: CDR1 ENHRY, CDR2 SYGVKD. This CDR3 is 14 amino acids long. DNA for the CDR3: TGTGCCATCAGTGAGTCGGGAGGGGTAGAGACCCAGTACTTC. It translates to CAISESGGVETQYF.

This clonotype has ten or more counts. The gene calls are TRBV27 and TRBJ1-2; D uncertain. Germline loops: CDR1 MNHEY, CDR2 SMNVEV (reference sequence). Trimming shortened V by 3 bases and J by 12 bases, and 17 bases separated the two germline ends. The CDR3 is 13 residues long. CDR3 nucleotides: TGTGCCAGCAGTTTCAACAGCGAGGGCCAGAACACCTTC. Translating gives CASSFNSEGQNTF.

This clonotype showed up just a few times. The rearrangement uses TRBV7-2 and TRBJ1-4, with 9 bases matching TRBD1. This CDR3 spans 15 amino acids. J was trimmed by 5 bases and V by 2 bases; bases with no gene match: 3. Germline V lookup: CDR1 SGHTA, CDR2 FQGNSA. The CDR3 bases are TGTGCCAGCAGCTTATCCGGGACAGGGAATGAAAAACTGTTTTTT. Translated, it gives CASSLSGTGNEKLFF.

This clonotype was observed many times. The chain joins TRBV24-1 to TRBJ2-7; D gene unclear. V was shortened by 2 bases and J by 6 bases, with 13 bases between the two germline ends. This CDR3 has 14 residues. Germline loops: CDR1 KGHDR, CDR2 SFDVKD. CDR3 amino acids: CATSDSGEVSEQYF. The CDR3 DNA reads as TGTGCCACCAGTGATTCCGGCGAGGTGAGCGAGCAGTACTTC.

This clonotype has at least ten counts. This sequence joins TRBV12-3 or TRBV12-4 and TRBJ2-5, with TRBD1 identical over 10 bases. V lost 4 bases to trimming and J lost 3 bases; unmatched junction nucleotides: 2. The CDR3 consists of 14 residues. CDR3 residues: CASSSTGGEETQYF. The CDR3 nucleotides read TGTGCCAGCAGTTCGACAGGGGGCGAAGAGACCCAGTACTTC.

This clonotype showed up just a few times. The gene calls are TRBV4-2 and TRBJ1-2, with D possibly TRBD1 on 5 matching bases. The CDR3 loop spans 15 amino acids. Between the trimmed V and J ends, which lost 0 bases and 3 bases, there was a span of 11 bases. The germline V gene has CDR1 LGHNA and CDR2 YNFKEQ. CDR3 protein: CASSQDSGRDYGYTF. Written as DNA, the CDR3 is TGTGCCAGCAGCCAAGATTCGGGCAGGGACTATGGCTACACCTTC.